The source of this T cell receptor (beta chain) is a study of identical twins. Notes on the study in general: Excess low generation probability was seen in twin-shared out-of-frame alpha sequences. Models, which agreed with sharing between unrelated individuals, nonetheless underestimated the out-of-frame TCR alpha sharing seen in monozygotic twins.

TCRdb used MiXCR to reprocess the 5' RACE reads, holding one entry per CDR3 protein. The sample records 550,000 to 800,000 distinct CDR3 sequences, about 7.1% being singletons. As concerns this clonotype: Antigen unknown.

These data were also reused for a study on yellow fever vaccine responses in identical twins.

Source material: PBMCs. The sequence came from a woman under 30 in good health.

CDR3 DNA sequence: TGTGCCAGCAGCAGCAAGCGGGGGGTCCTAGAGACCCAGTACTTC. Translation gives CASSSKRGVLETQYF. The rearrangement joins TRBV5-4 to TRBJ2-5, with 9 bases lining up with TRBD2. Germline trimming cut 4 bases from V and 4 bases from J; bases unmatched to any gene: 8. There are 15 residues in the CDR3. In germline, CDR1 is SGHNT, CDR2 YYREEE (reference sequence).